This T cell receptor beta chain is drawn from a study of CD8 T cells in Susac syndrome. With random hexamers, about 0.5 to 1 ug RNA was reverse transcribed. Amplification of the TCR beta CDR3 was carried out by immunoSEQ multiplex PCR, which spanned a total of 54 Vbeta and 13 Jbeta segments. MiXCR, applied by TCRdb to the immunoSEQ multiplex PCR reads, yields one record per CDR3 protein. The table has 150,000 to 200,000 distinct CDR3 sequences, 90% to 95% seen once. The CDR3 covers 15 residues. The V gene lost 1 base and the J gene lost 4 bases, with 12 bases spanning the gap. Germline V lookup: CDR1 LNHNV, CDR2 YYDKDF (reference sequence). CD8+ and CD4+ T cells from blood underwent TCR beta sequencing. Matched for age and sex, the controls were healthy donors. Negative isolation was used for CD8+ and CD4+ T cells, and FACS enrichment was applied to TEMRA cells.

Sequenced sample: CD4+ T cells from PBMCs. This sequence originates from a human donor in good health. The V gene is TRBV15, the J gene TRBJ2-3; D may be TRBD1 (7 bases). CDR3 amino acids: CATSRGQGGPDTQYF. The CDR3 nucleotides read TGTGCCACCAGCAGAGGACAGGGAGGCCCAGATACGCAGTATTTT.